This TCR beta chain was profiled in a study of regulatory T cells in long-lasting Graves disease. Arm-PCR with iRepertoire HTBI primers amplified the CDR3 regions for these TCR beta libraries. TCRdb reprocessed the multiplex PCR reads via MiXCR and lists one record per CDR3 protein. The sample lists some 560,000 distinct CDR3 sequences, approximately 16% occurring once. Regarding time point: newly diagnosed GD, antithyroid drugs for less than 3 months. Following extraction of RNA from PBMCs, that RNA was used to make the TCR library. The CDR3 is made up of 17 amino acids. The V gene's germline CDR1 is MNHEY and CDR2 SVGAGI. Trimming took off 2 bases at V and 0 bases at J, with 11 bases between the two ends. This clonotype was detected ten times or more. This sample was also put to use in a study of T cells in Graves' hyperthyroidism and ophthalmopathy. That source adds: Stable Graves' hyperthyroidism denoted no ophthalmopathy progression over 18 months. Among clonotypes expanded in thyroid above 0.001, most were also found in blood.

The sequencing used peripheral blood mononuclear cells (PBMCs), collected at new diagnosis, from a patient treated with antithyroid drugs. The sequence was collected from a middle-aged woman with Graves disease. This chain links TRBV6-5 with TRBJ1-6; a weak D match, TRBD1 (5 bases). Here the CDR3 reads CASSYTSDSSYNSPLHF. CDR3 nucleotides: TGTGCCAGCAGTTACACTTCCGACAGCTCCTATAATTCACCCCTCCACTTT.